This T cell receptor (beta chain) was captured by sequencing in a study of T cell responses to AZD1222 COVID-19 vaccine. About the study: It was second doses at about 4 or about 12 weeks that were pooled.

TCRdb's table, derived via immunoSEQ multiplex PCR, lists solely in-frame clones and lacks some. Of around 70,000 clones listed, 86% are singletons. V shed 0 bases and J shed 3 bases, with 10 bases lying between them. Per the germline V gene, CDR1 is SGDLS and CDR2 is YYNGEE. The CDR3 length is 15 residues. Findings and caveats of the study: Spike-spanning, vaccine-associated CD4 TCRs were dominant at 160-218 and 743-854. Regions left unmutated in variants are reportedly the target of nearly half of spike-specific TCRs. There were mostly white British donors and more females than males, and clonal diversity was possibly underestimated.

With respect to this clone: Its antigen is not identified.

V is TRBV9 and J is TRBJ1-5; D uncertain. Sequencing was performed on peripheral blood, taken on day 0 of AZD1222 vaccination. This clonotype was sampled from an adult in good health. Here the CDR3 DNA reads TGTGCCAGCAGCGTAGGAGGCAGCTTCAATCAGCCCCAGCATTTT. Translation: CASSVGGSFNQPQHF.